This T cell receptor beta chain was observed in a study of post-analysis software for immune sequencing data. Points from the study as a whole: When patients were compared with controls, about five TRBV segments were more frequent, TRBV5-6, TRBV5-1 and TRBV20-1 among them.

The CDR3 has 14 amino acids. The germline gives CDR1 MNHEY, CDR2 SVGAGI. The V end was cut by 8 bases, the J end by 6 bases, with 18 bases between. This clonotype was counted between two and nine times. Its antigen is not known. Each TCR beta cDNA library carried unique molecular identifiers. MiXCR, applied by TCRdb to the PCR reads, yields one record per CDR3 protein. Of about 770,000 distinct CDR3 sequences in the sample, around 46% were seen once. The V call is TRBV6-5, the J call TRBJ2-3; possible D gene TRBD1, 6 bases. The sequence was obtained from a girl aged 10 to 17 with multiple sclerosis. The sequencing sample was made of blood. The CDR3 DNA follows: TGTGCCAGCTCAAGGCAGGGGTTGGGGGATACGCAGTATTTT. This encodes CASSRQGLGDTQYF.